This TCR beta chain was captured in a study of blood T cell repertoires in COVID-19. Study information: The United States, Italy and Spain were the sources of the acute and convalescent COVID-19 samples. T cells, B-cell-depleted T cells, or PBMCs supplied cDNA or gDNA.

One Seattle source followed patients from active infection through their disease course. The authors' processing: Nucleated cell number was recorded as an estimate derived from reference gene primer amplification. TCRdb keeps only in-frame clones here, not all; method: immunoSEQ multiplex PCR. V, J and clone size were drawn from that table, and D and trimming were deduced from the DNA. The sample carries around 280,000 clones, about nine tenths recorded once. The source of this sequence is a woman aged 30 to 39 with COVID-19, enrolled during active disease. Sample: peripheral blood.

The CDR3 loop is CASSQGTGRAAGANVLTF. The CDR3 bases are TGTGCCAGCAGCCAAGGAACCGGGAGGGCCGCTGGGGCCAACGTCCTGACTTTC. This chain links TRBV3-1 (or the pseudogene TRBV3-2) with TRBJ2-6; TRBD2 agrees at 8 bases. CDR1 is LGHDT and CDR2 is YNNKEL in the germline V gene (reference sequence). J was trimmed by 2 bases and V by 1 base; bases with no gene match: 7. CDR3 length equals 18 residues.